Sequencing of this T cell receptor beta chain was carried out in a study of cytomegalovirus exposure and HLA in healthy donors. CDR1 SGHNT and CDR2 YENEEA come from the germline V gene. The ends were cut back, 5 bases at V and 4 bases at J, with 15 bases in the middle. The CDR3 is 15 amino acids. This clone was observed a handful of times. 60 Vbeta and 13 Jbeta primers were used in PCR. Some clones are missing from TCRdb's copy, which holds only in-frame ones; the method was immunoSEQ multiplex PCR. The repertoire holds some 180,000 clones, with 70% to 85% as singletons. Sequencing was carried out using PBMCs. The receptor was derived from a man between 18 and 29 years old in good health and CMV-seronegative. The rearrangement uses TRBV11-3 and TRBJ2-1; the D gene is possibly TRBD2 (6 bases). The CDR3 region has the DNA TGTGCCAGCAGCCTACAGAGTAGCGGATACAATGAGCAGTTCTTC. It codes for CASSLQSSGYNEQFF.